The 7 T cell receptor beta chains below were found in one sample sequenced in a study of cytomegalovirus exposure and HLA in healthy donors. With 60 Vbeta and 13 Jbeta primers, the PCR was carried out. The protocol was immunoSEQ multiplex PCR, while the TCRdb copy is restricted to in-frame clones and leaves out a portion. This sample has about 130,000 clones; roughly 70% occur once, and the top ten carry 5.5% to 8.5%. Material: PBMCs. Receptors originate from a man aged 35-49 years in good health and CMV-seropositive.

This chain links TRBV19 with TRBJ1-5; D gene ambiguous. The CDR3 is 14 residues long. V lost 7 bases and J lost 7, with 17 bases in between. The germline gives CDR1 LNHDA, CDR2 SQIVND (reference sequence). The CDR3 here is CASTPERVGQPQHF. The CDR3 DNA reads TGTGCCAGTACCCCGGAGAGGGTGGGGCAGCCCCAGCATTTT.

To note about this clone: An end of the junction does not agree with germline; a read error may underlie this. This chain uses TRBV27 with TRBJ1-3, with a possible D match to TRBD1 (5 bases). There are 13 residues in the CDR3. Germline loops: CDR1 MNHEY, CDR2 SMNVEV (reference sequence). Here the CDR3 DNA reads TGTGCCAGCAGTTTAACCCAGGGAAGCACCATATATTTT. Translating gives CASSLTQGSTIYF.

The chain is built from TRBV18 and TRBJ1-1; 8 positions agree with TRBD1. V was pared by 3 bases and J by 2 bases, with 2 bases of the junction left unmatched. The CDR3 is made up of 14 amino acids. The V gene's germline CDR1 is KGHSH and CDR2 LQKENI. CDR3 in amino acids: CASSPGTGNTEAFF. The CDR3 DNA follows: TGTGCCAGCTCACCTGGGACAGGAAACACTGAAGCTTTCTTT.

J is TRBJ1-6 and V is TRBV9; TRBD1 matches 12 bases. CDR1 is SGDLS and CDR2 is YYNGEE in the germline V gene. The CDR3 covers 14 residues. Germline trimming cut 3 bases from V and 14 bases from J; bases unmatched to any gene: 6. The chain's CDR3 is CASSAGTGGGSLHF. CDR3 bases: TGTGCCAGCAGCGCCGGGACAGGGGGCGGGTCCCTCCACTTT. Full variable domain (missing parts from reference TRBV9 and TRBJ1-6): DSGVTQTPKHLITATGQRVTLRCSPRSGDLSVYWYQQSLDQGLQFLIQYYNGEERAKGNILERFSAQQFPDLHSELNLSSLELGDSALYFCASSAGTGGGSLHFGNGTRLTVT.

The gene calls are TRBV28 and TRBJ1-2; D call uncertain. V was shortened by 6 bases and J by 10 bases, with 18 bases between the two germline ends. Germline assignment: CDR1 MDHEN and CDR2 SYDVKM. The CDR3 has 13 residues. The CDR3 region is CASSTQFPPSYTF. CDR3 sequence (DNA): TGTGCCAGCAGCACGCAGTTTCCCCCTTCCTACACCTTC.

This sequence joins TRBV5-1 and TRBJ1-1, with D possibly matching TRBD1 (6 bases). This CDR3 comprises 12 residues. The germline V gene has CDR1 SGHRS and CDR2 YFSETQ. Trimming removed 4 bases from V and 4 bases from J, with 8 bases in between. DNA of the CDR3: TGCGCCAGCAGCCCACAGGGCACTGAAGCTTTCTTT. Protein: CASSPQGTEAFF. Combining the CDR3 with reference TRBV5-1 and TRBJ1-1 gives the whole variable domain KAGVTQTPRYLIKTRGQQVTLSCSPISGHRSVSWYQQTPGQGLQFLFEYFSETQRNKGNFPGRFSGRQFSNSRSEMNVSTLELGDSALYLCASSPQGTEAFFGQGTRLTVV.

The gene calls are TRBV29-1 and TRBJ1-2; D call uncertain. CDR1 is SQVTM and CDR2 is ANQGSEA in the germline V gene. The V and J ends lost 1 base and 12 bases respectively, with 9 bases between them. The CDR3 spans 10 residues. CDR3 residues: CSVEGPGDTF. The CDR3 DNA follows: TGCAGCGTTGAAGGGCCCGGGGACACCTTC.